The rows below give T cell receptor beta chains drawn from one sample of a study of shared clonotypes between healthy human individuals. Method: immunoSEQ multiplex PCR; TCRdb's copy keeps in-frame clones and lacks some. The table lists some 2 million clones, about 94% of them singletons. The specimen sequenced was naive CD8+ T cells sorted from blood. The receptor source for this set is a man aged 18 to 29 in good health. Both conserved end residues are part of each CDR3. A D gene is named only where the DNA matches it firmly. Where a row states a size, it is once, few, many or the class of an expanded clone; other rows omit it.

j_call,clone_size,d_call,v_call,cdr3_aa,cdr3_nt
TRBJ2-1,.,TRBD1,TRBV19,CASSMTGGYNEQFF,TGTGCCAGTAGTATGACAGGGGGCTACAATGAGCAGTTCTTC
TRBJ2-7,.,TRBD2,TRBV27,CASSLLGEGNEQYF,TGTGCCAGCAGTTTGTTAGGGGAGGGCAACGAGCAGTACTTC
TRBJ2-1,.,.,TRBV4-2,CASSQGGTPVF,TGTGCCAGCAGCCAAGGGGGGACTCCAGTCTTC
TRBJ2-7,.,TRBD2,TRBV14,CASKISGDYEQYF,TGTGCCAGCAAGATTAGCGGGGACTACGAGCAGTACTTC
TRBJ2-3,once,.,TRBV29-1,CSAQGKTTPSTDTQYF,TGCAGCGCACAAGGGAAGACTACTCCTAGCACAGATACGCAGTATTTT
TRBJ2-7,.,.,TRBV11-3,CASSLRSTRGRDHEQYF,TGTGCCAGCAGCTTAAGATCTACCAGGGGACGTGACCACGAGCAGTACTTC
TRBJ2-5,.,.,TRBV5-6,CASSLGTHETQYF,TGTGCCAGCAGCTTAGGAACCCACGAGACCCAGTACTTC
TRBJ2-7,.,.,TRBV6-1,CASRLREQTNEQYF,TGTGCCAGCAGGTTAAGGGAACAGACTAACGAGCAGTACTTC
TRBJ1-4,.,.,TRBV18,CASSLPGNEKLFF,TGTGCCAGCTCACTTCCAGGGAATGAAAAACTGTTTTTT
TRBJ2-3,.,TRBD2,TRBV5-1,CASSLERTSGPAGPDTQYF,TGCGCCAGCAGCTTGGAAAGGACTAGCGGCCCAGCGGGACCAGATACGCAGTATTTT
TRBJ2-4,.,.,TRBV13,CASSLVTDAKNIQYF,TGTGCCAGCAGCTTAGTCACGGACGCCAAAAACATTCAGTACTTC
TRBJ2-2,.,.,TRBV7-6,CASSLVLYTGELFF,TGTGCCAGCAGCTTAGTACTATACACCGGGGAGCTGTTTTTT
TRBJ1-2,.,.,TRBV19,CASSLTGDGGYTF,TGTGCCAGTAGTCTTACCGGGGACGGGGGCTACACCTTC
TRBJ2-7,.,.,TRBV13,CASSYSGSAYEQYF,TGTGCCAGCAGCTACTCCGGGTCCGCCTACGAGCAGTACTTC
TRBJ2-1,once,.,TRBV4-1,CASSQATLNEQFF,TGCGCCAGCAGCCAAGCCACCCTCAATGAGCAGTTCTTC
TRBJ1-5,.,.,TRBV19,CLGVNQPQHF,TGTCTTGGAGTCAATCAGCCCCAGCATTTT
TRBJ1-2,.,.,TRBV29-1,CSVSEGRGGYTF,TGCAGCGTCTCGGAGGGACGAGGTGGCTACACCTTC
TRBJ2-7,.,.,TRBV4-1,CASSQTGSYEQYF,TGCGCCAGCAGCCAGACAGGTTCCTACGAGCAGTACTTC
TRBJ1-2,.,.,TRBV2,CASVAGTAALYGYTF,TGTGCCAGCGTAGCCGGGACCGCGGCCCTCTATGGCTACACCTTC
TRBJ2-2,.,.,TRBV6-5,CASSYSTGEWSGELFF,TGTGCCAGCAGTTACTCGACGGGGGAGTGGTCCGGGGAGCTGTTTTTT
TRBJ1-2,.,TRBD1,TRBV10-3,CAIRQQGDYGYTF,TGTGCCATCAGACAACAGGGGGACTATGGCTACACCTTC
TRBJ2-7,.,.,TRBV6-5,CASSYSGSYEQYF,TGTGCCAGCAGTTACTCTGGCAGCTACGAGCAGTACTTC
TRBJ2-7,.,.,TRBV9,CASSSTANRAYEQYF,TGTGCCAGCAGTTCAACCGCCAACAGGGCCTACGAGCAGTACTTC
TRBJ2-1,.,.,TRBV30,CAWSVINEQFF,TGTGCCTGGAGTGTTATCAATGAGCAGTTCTTC
TRBJ2-1,.,TRBD1,TRBV10-1,CASSPGQGVRDEQFF,TGCGCCAGCAGTCCCGGACAGGGGGTTAGGGATGAGCAGTTCTTC
TRBJ1-3,.,.,TRBV10-3,CAISEITAYRGNTIYF,TGTGCCATCAGTGAAATTACGGCATATCGTGGAAACACCATATATTTT
TRBJ2-5,.,TRBD2,TRBV7-2,CASSPEGLAGGHWQETQYF,TGTGCCAGCAGCCCCGAGGGACTAGCGGGAGGGCACTGGCAAGAGACCCAGTACTTC
TRBJ1-6,.,.,TRBV27,CASSSGTALNLHF,TGTGCCAGCAGTTCAGGGACTGCTCTTAACCTCCACTTT
TRBJ2-2,.,.,TRBV28,CASSSLPGQNTGELFF,TGTGCCAGCAGTTCCCTCCCAGGTCAAAACACCGGGGAGCTGTTTTTT
TRBJ1-3,.,TRBD1,TRBV6-1,CASSEDSPGTGFHTIYF,TGTGCCAGCAGTGAAGATTCCCCTGGGACAGGGTTCCACACCATATATTTT
TRBJ2-3,.,TRBD1,TRBV7-9,CASSLSTGVTDTQYF,TGTGCCAGCAGCCTTTCGACAGGGGTGACAGATACGCAGTATTTT
TRBJ2-7,once,.,TRBV7-9,CASSSRQSADHEQYF,TGTGCCAGCAGCTCGAGACAGTCAGCCGACCACGAGCAGTACTTC
TRBJ2-7,.,TRBD1,TRBV13,CASSETGTGGLLREQYF,TGTGCCAGCAGCGAAACCGGGACAGGGGGTCTTTTACGGGAGCAGTACTTC
TRBJ2-7,.,.,TRBV11-2,CASRLGGDNSYEQYF,TGTGCCAGCAGGTTAGGGGGGGACAACTCCTACGAGCAGTACTTC
TRBJ2-7,.,TRBD2,TRBV6-1,CASRWGGYEQYF,TGTGCCAGCAGATGGGGGGGCTACGAGCAGTACTTC
TRBJ1-2,.,.,TRBV6-1,CASNWGGDYGYTF,TGTGCCAGCAACTGGGGGGGCGACTATGGCTACACCTTC